This T cell receptor beta chain was recorded in a study of CD8+CD57+ T cells in acquired aplastic anemia. Study results and limitations: Patients and healthy controls showed no significant CD8+ Simpson's diversity difference. A set of around 30 CD8+ CDR3 sequences was shared between patients and controls, and these sequences appeared highly expressed in patients.

The template used for profiling TCR beta VDJ and CDR3 was genomic DNA. MiXCR, applied by TCRdb to the reads, yields one record per CDR3 protein. Of approximately 160,000 distinct CDR3 sequences listed, about 45% were seen once; the top ten hold under 3.5%. CD8+CD57+ cell expansion had been shown by flow cytometry in patients chosen for sequencing. Severe acquired aplastic anemia was present in every patient. All patients were therapy-naive when blood was sampled. Comment on this clonotype: The target antigen is unknown.

Germline V gene lookup returns CDR1 MNHNS and CDR2 SASEGT. V was clipped by 6 bases and J by 8 bases; unmatched bases: 2. This CDR3 region has 11 residues. The chain carries TRBV6-1 and TRBJ2-3, with 7 bases fitting TRBD2. Source material: sorted CD4+, CD8+, or CD8+CD57+ T cells (not recorded which) from PBMCs. This TCR was recovered from a human donor with aplastic anemia. The CDR3 coding sequence is TGTGCCAGCAGAGGCGGGGGTACGCAGTATTTT. It encodes CASRGGGTQYF.